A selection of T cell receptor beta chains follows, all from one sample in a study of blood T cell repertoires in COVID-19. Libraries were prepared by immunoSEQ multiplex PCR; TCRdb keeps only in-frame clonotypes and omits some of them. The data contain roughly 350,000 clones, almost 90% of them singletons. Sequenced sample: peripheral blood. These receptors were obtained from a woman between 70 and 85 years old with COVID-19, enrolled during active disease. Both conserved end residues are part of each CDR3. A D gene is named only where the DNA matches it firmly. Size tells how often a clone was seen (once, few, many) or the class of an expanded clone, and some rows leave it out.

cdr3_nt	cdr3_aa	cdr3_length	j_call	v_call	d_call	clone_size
TGTGCCAGCAGTTCGCCCCAGGGGGAGAGCAATCAGCCCCAGCATTTT	CASSSPQGESNQPQHF	16	TRBJ1-5	TRBV7-9	TRBD1	NA
TGTGCCAGCAGCCCTTTGACGGACTCACCTAACTATGGCTACACCTTC	CASSPLTDSPNYGYTF	16	TRBJ1-2	TRBV27	NA	NA
TGTGCCAGCTCTGGGGCCAGGAACGGCTACACCTTC	CASSGARNGYTF	12	TRBJ1-2	TRBV11-2	NA	NA
TGTGCCAGCACCAAGGGGCTGGGGAACACTGAAGCTTTCTTT	CASTKGLGNTEAFF	14	TRBJ1-1	TRBV6-5	NA	NA
TGTGCCAGCAGCCAAGCCTTACCGGGACAGCCCCAGCATTTT	CASSQALPGQPQHF	14	TRBJ1-5	TRBV4-2	NA	few
TGTGCCAGCAGTTTCCGTACAGGGGAGACTGAAGCTTTCTTT	CASSFRTGETEAFF	14	TRBJ1-1	TRBV28	TRBD1	NA
TGCGCCAGCAGACCAGGGAGGGGGTACCAAGAGACCCAGTACTTC	CASRPGRGYQETQYF	15	TRBJ2-5	TRBV5-1	NA	once
TGTGCCAGCAGCCAAGCCTGGGGACAGAACACAGATACGCAGTATTTT	CASSQAWGQNTDTQYF	16	TRBJ2-3	TRBV3-1/TRBV3-2	TRBD1	once
TGTGCCAGCACCGACGGGACAGGGGACGTCTACGAGCAGTACTTC	CASTDGTGDVYEQYF	15	TRBJ2-7	TRBV6-5	TRBD1	NA
TGCGCCAGCAGCTTGGGTTCGGGACAGAACTATGGCTACACCTTC	CASSLGSGQNYGYTF	15	TRBJ1-2	TRBV5-1	TRBD1	NA
TGTGCCAGCAGTTTTACAGGGCCAGAAAACACTGAAGCTTTCTTT	CASSFTGPENTEAFF	15	TRBJ1-1	TRBV28	NA	NA
TGTGCCAGCAGGCCGACAGGGGTGCAGCCCCAGCATTTT	CASRPTGVQPQHF	13	TRBJ1-5	TRBV27	TRBD1	NA
TGTGCCAGCAGTTACTCGGGGCGGACACCCACTGAAGCTTTCTTT	CASSYSGRTPTEAFF	15	TRBJ1-1	TRBV6-5	NA	NA
TGCGCCAGCAGCCCCGGGACAGGCTATTTAAAGACCCCAAATCAGCCCCAGCATTTT	CASSPGTGYLKTPNQPQHF	19	TRBJ1-5	TRBV4-1	TRBD1	NA
TGTGCCACCAGTGCGAACAGGGGTGGGACTGAAGCTTTCTTT	CATSANRGGTEAFF	14	TRBJ1-1	TRBV24-1	TRBD1	NA
TGTGCCACCAGTGATCAGGGGGGAGAGACCCAGTACTTC	CATSDQGGETQYF	13	TRBJ2-5	TRBV24-1	NA	NA
TGTGCCAGCAGTTCGTTTAGCCCAGGGGTCGGCGGCTACACCTTC	CASSSFSPGVGGYTF	15	TRBJ1-2	TRBV27	NA	NA
TGTGCCATCAGCAGACAGGGGGATCAGCCCCAGCATTTT	CAISRQGDQPQHF	13	TRBJ1-5	TRBV10-3	TRBD1	NA